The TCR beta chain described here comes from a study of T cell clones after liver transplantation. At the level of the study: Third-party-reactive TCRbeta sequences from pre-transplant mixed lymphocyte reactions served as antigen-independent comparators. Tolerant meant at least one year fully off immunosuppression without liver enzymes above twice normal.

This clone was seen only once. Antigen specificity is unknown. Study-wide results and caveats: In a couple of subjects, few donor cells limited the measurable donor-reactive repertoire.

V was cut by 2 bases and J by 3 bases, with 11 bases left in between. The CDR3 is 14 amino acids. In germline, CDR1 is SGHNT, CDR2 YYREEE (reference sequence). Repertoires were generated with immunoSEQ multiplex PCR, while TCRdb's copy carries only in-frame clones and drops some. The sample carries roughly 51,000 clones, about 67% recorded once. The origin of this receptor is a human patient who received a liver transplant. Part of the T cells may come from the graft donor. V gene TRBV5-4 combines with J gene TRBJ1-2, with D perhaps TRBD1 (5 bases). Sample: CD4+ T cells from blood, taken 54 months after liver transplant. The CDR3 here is CASSFWGVDYGYTF. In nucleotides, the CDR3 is TGTGCCAGCAGCTTTTGGGGGGTTGACTATGGCTACACCTTC.